This TCR beta chain was identified in a study of T cells after yellow fever vaccination. Study-wide results and caveats: One caveat is that FACS-sorted repertoires could contain abundant clonotypes contaminating from the bulk population. It was a weaker secondary response, yet one that peaked faster, at day 5 versus 15. Most primary-vaccination clones recurred post-booster (around 97% CD4, around 86% CD8).

There are 13 residues in the CDR3. The ends were cut back, 5 bases at V and 4 bases at J, with 14 bases in the middle. Germline values: CDR1 DFQATT, CDR2 SNEGSKA (reference sequence). TCRdb re-analysed the 5' RACE reads in MiXCR, keeping a single row per CDR3 protein. The table includes roughly 500,000 distinct CDR3 sequences, roughly a fifth detected once. Remarks on this clonotype: Its antigen remains unknown.

The chain joins TRBV20-1 to TRBJ1-1; D not certain. The source was PBMCs, collected 15 days after the yellow fever booster vaccination. This TCR was sampled from a man aged 25 to 45 who received the YFV17D yellow fever vaccine. The CDR3 DNA follows: TGCAGTGCTCGACGCCCCCTGAGCACTGAAGCTTTCTTT. This sequence encodes CSARRPLSTEAFF.